What follows are 28 T cell receptor beta chains derived from one specimen sequenced in a study of OX40 agonist ivuxolimab in advanced cancers. Profiling relied on immunoSEQ multiplex PCR, and the TCRdb table lists in-frame clones only, not all of them. The sample yields about 50,000 clones, around 85% seen once. Sample: CD4+ or CD8+ T cells sorted from blood, taken in a trial of the OX40 agonist ivuxolimab. These receptors originate from an adult with an advanced solid tumor such as melanoma, head and neck, liver or kidney cancer.

The chain carries TRBV15 and TRBJ2-5, with D possibly matching TRBD2 (7 bases). The ends were cut back, 4 bases at V and 3 bases at J, with 27 bases in the middle. CDR1 and CDR2 (germline): LNHNV, YYDKDF (reference sequence). The CDR3 totals 19 residues. This CDR3 is CATSIYLQQGRLAKETQYF. In nucleotides, the CDR3 is TGTGCCACCAGCATTTATCTTCAACAGGGAAGACTAGCTAAAGAGACCCAGTACTTC.

This clone was detected only a few times. The V and J genes are TRBV5-1 and TRBJ1-1; possibly TRBD1 for D (5 bases). The CDR3 has 15 amino acids. Trimming removed 0 bases from V and 3 bases from J, with 12 bases in between. CDR1 and CDR2 (germline): SGHRS, YFSETQ. The CDR3 nucleotides read TGCGCCAGCAGCTTGGCAGCAGGGTATGACACTGAAGCTTTCTTT. Its protein product is CASSLAAGYDTEAFF.

This chain joins TRBV5-1 and TRBJ1-1, with a weak D call TRBD1 (5 bases). Germline V CDR1 and CDR2: SGHRS, YFSETQ. Trimming left V 7 bases short and J 2 bases short, with 21 bases between. The CDR3 covers 16 residues. DNA of the CDR3: TGCGCCAGCCGCAAGCTAGGGGCGCGGGGTAACACTGAAGCTTTCTTT. Amino acids: CASRKLGARGNTEAFF.

The rearrangement uses TRBV7-6 and TRBJ2-7, with D perhaps matching TRBD2 (6 bases). This CDR3 is 16 amino acids long. The germline V and J ends were trimmed by 0 bases and 3 bases, with 15 bases remaining between them. Germline CDR1 reads SGHVS; CDR2 reads FNYEAQ. The CDR3 reads CASSLAPGREDYEQYF. CDR3 DNA sequence: TGTGCCAGCAGCTTAGCGCCGGGCAGGGAGGACTACGAGCAGTACTTC. Looking up the rest from reference TRBV7-6 and TRBJ2-7 gives the full variable domain: GAGVSQSPRYKVTKRGQDVALRCDPISGHVSLYWYRQALGQGPEFLTYFNYEAQQDKSGLPNDRFSAERPEGSISTLTIQRTEQRDSAMYRCASSLAPGREDYEQYFGPGTRLTVT.

V gene TRBV6-5 combines with J gene TRBJ2-7; D possibly corresponds to TRBD2 (7 bases). Germline lookup yields CDR1 MNHEY and CDR2 SVGAGI. The CDR3 covers 15 residues. Trimming cost V 0 bases and J 5 bases, with 14 bases left between them. CDR3 DNA sequence: TGTGCCAGCAGTTACTCGGGGGGGCGCGGGGACGAGCAGTACTTC. Amino acid sequence: CASSYSGGRGDEQYF.

V and J are TRBV27 and TRBJ1-6; a weak D match, TRBD1 (5 bases). The CDR3 sequence is 15 residues long. Trimming left V 7 bases short and J 0 bases short, with 10 bases between. Germline CDR1 is MNHEY and CDR2 is SMNVEV (reference sequence). The CDR3 reads CASNRQLSYNSPLHF. DNA of the CDR3: TGTGCCAGCAACCGACAGCTCTCCTATAATTCACCCCTCCACTTT.

This chain links TRBV18 with TRBJ2-5, with 9 nucleotides matching TRBD1. Matching the DNA end better, TRBJ2-7 makes the J call doubtful. This CDR3 comprises 15 residues. In germline, CDR1 is KGHSH, CDR2 LQKENI. CDR3 residues: CASSLRDRATYEQYF. CDR3 coding DNA: TGTGCCAGCTCACTCCGGGACAGGGCAACCTACGAGCAGTACTTC.

In this sample, this clone turned up a few times. CDR3 nucleotide sequence: TGTGCCAGCAGTCCGGCATCTCGGACAGGTCGAGAGACTGAAGCTTTCTTT. It codes for CASSPASRTGRETEAFF. The genes are TRBV28 and TRBJ1-1; 7 positions match TRBD1. The ends lost 5 bases at V and 5 bases at J; junction bases unmatched: 17. The CDR3 is 17 amino acids. Germline V gene sequence: CDR1 MDHEN, CDR2 SYDVKM.

This chain links TRBV10-3 with TRBJ1-4; D is unresolved. Trimming removed 6 bases from V and 4 bases from J, with 3 bases in between. The CDR3 has 11 amino acids. Germline V gene sequence: CDR1 ENHRY, CDR2 SYGVKD. The CDR3 DNA reads TGTGCCATCAGGGTTAATGAAAAACTGTTTTTT. This sequence encodes CAIRVNEKLFF.

As to this clone: An end of the junction differs from the germline gene, which may be a read error. The rearrangement uses TRBV2 and TRBJ1-5; D possibly corresponds to TRBD1 (6 bases). Germline lookup yields CDR1 SNHLY and CDR2 FYNNEI. The CDR3 spans 14 residues. CDR3 nucleotide sequence: TGTGCCAGCACTGAACAGGGTAGCAATCAGCCCCAGCATTTT. It encodes CASTEQGSNQPQHF.

The chain combines TRBV9 with TRBJ1-3; TRBD1 matches 7 bases. Unmatched junction bases numbered 11, after V lost 4 bases and J lost 4 bases. The CDR3 extends over 16 amino acids. Germline V CDR1 and CDR2: SGDLS, YYNGEE. CDR3 nucleotide sequence: TGTGCCAGCAGCCTATACCAAGGGACAGCAGGAAACACCATATATTTT. It is translated as CASSLYQGTAGNTIYF.

The chain uses TRBV5-1 and TRBJ2-5; perhaps TRBD1 as D (6 bases). Per the germline V gene, CDR1 is SGHRS and CDR2 is YFSETQ. V was pared by 4 bases and J by 5 bases, with 18 bases between. The CDR3 totals 15 residues. The CDR3 sequence is CASSQDRPPQETQYF. CDR3 bases: TGCGCCAGCAGCCAAGACAGGCCCCCCCAGGAGACCCAGTACTTC.

CDR3 amino acids: CASSLVLGEYNEQFF. The CDR3 bases are TGCGCCAGCAGCTTGGTGCTGGGGGAATACAATGAGCAGTTCTTC. This rearrangement joins TRBV5-1 to TRBJ2-1; D possibly uses TRBD1 or TRBD2 (5 bases each). The ends were cut back, 0 bases at V and 4 bases at J, with 11 bases in the middle. The germline V gene encodes CDR1 SGHRS and CDR2 YFSETQ. The CDR3 runs to 15 residues.

V usage is TRBV27 and J usage is TRBJ1-2, with TRBD1 matching over 9 bases. V was clipped by 4 bases and J by 8 bases; unmatched bases: 8. Germline V gene sequence: CDR1 MNHEY, CDR2 SMNVEV (reference sequence). The CDR3 length is 14 residues. CDR3 protein: CASSSLQGAWGYTF. For the CDR3, the DNA is TGTGCCAGCAGTTCCCTACAGGGGGCTTGGGGCTACACCTTC.

The chain combines TRBV7-2 with TRBJ1-2; 8 nucleotides agree with TRBD1. The CDR3 covers 13 residues. The J segment lost 6 bases and the V segment lost 5 bases, leaving 5 bases of the junction unmatched. The germline gives CDR1 SGHTA, CDR2 FQGNSA. For the CDR3, the DNA is TGTGCCAGCAGCCCGACAGGGGTCAATGGCTACACCTTC. It encodes CASSPTGVNGYTF.

The chain is built from TRBV19 and TRBJ2-3; no definite D call. CDR3 length: 13 amino acids. The germline V gene has CDR1 LNHDA and CDR2 SQIVND (reference sequence). V lost 5 bases to trimming and J lost 7 bases, with 13 bases between them. The CDR3 is CASSLDRPYTQYF. CDR3 DNA sequence: TGTGCCAGTAGTTTGGACCGACCTTATACGCAGTATTTT. Full variable domain (rest looked up from reference TRBV19 and TRBJ2-3): DGGITQSPKYLFRKEGQNVTLSCEQNLNHDAMYWYRQDPGQGLRLIYYSQIVNDFQKGDIAEGYSVSREKKESFPLTVTSAQKNPTAFYLCASSLDRPYTQYFGPGTRLTVL.

This clone turned up a few times. This rearrangement joins TRBV9 to TRBJ2-1; TRBD2 matches at 9 bases. V shed 0 bases, J shed 7 bases, and the junction held 5 bases outside the gene matches. Germline V CDR1 and CDR2: SGDLS, YYNGEE. CDR3 length: 15 residues. Here the CDR3 DNA reads TGTGCCAGCAGCGTAGCTAGCGGGATAGGTAATGAGCAGTTCTTC. Amino acid sequence: CASSVASGIGNEQFF.

V and J are TRBV6-5 and TRBJ1-5; D may be TRBD1 (5 bases). CDR1 and CDR2 from the germline V gene are MNHEY and SVGAGI. The CDR3 is 16 amino acids. The germline V and J ends were trimmed by 4 bases and 3 bases, with 16 bases remaining between them. Here the CDR3 reads CASSLYLTVSNQPQHF. The DNA for the CDR3 is TGTGCCAGCAGTTTATACTTGACAGTCTCCAATCAGCCCCAGCATTTT.

The chain uses TRBV9 and TRBJ1-3; maybe TRBD1 (6 bases). Trimming pared 1 base from V and 0 bases from J, leaving 8 bases between. Germline V gene sequence: CDR1 SGDLS, CDR2 YYNGEE. The CDR3 contains 15 residues. The CDR3 nucleotides are TGTGCCAGCAGCGTACGGGACAACTCTGGAAACACCATATATTTT. Its protein is CASSVRDNSGNTIYF.

This clone was recorded only once. This chain links TRBV28 with TRBJ2-7; a possible D gene is TRBD2 (6 bases). The CDR3 runs 14 residues. Trimming removed 6 bases from V and 2 bases from J, with 14 bases in between. CDR1 is MDHEN, CDR2 SYDVKM, per germline. In DNA, the CDR3 is TGTGCCAGCAGCAAAAGAGGCGGGACCTACGAGCAGTACTTC. It is translated as CASSKRGGTYEQYF.

This chain links TRBV7-9 with TRBJ1-2; possible D gene TRBD1, 6 bases. This CDR3 comprises 18 residues. The germline CDR1 and CDR2 sequences are SEHNR and FQNEAQ (reference sequence). V lost 4 bases and J lost 8, with 29 bases in between. The CDR3 spells CASSSPLDWSRDKQGYTF. CDR3 coding DNA: TGTGCCAGCAGCTCCCCCCTAGATTGGTCCCGGGACAAGCAAGGCTACACCTTC.

The chain links TRBV4-1 to TRBJ1-2, with D perhaps matching TRBD1 (5 bases). This CDR3 has 15 residues. The V gene's germline CDR1 is MGHRA and CDR2 YSYEKL. V lost 1 base and J 5 bases, leaving 14 bases between the germline ends. CDR3 sequence (DNA): TGCGCCAGCAGCCAAGTTGGAGGGGCGCGTTATGGCTACACCTTC. It codes for CASSQVGGARYGYTF.

This clone was found many times. V and J are TRBV7-9 and TRBJ1-1, with TRBD1 matching 11 bases. V dropped 3 bases and J dropped 4; count of bases not matched to a gene: 4. CDR1 is SEHNR, CDR2 FQNEAQ, per germline (reference sequence). The CDR3 is 15 amino acids. CDR3 amino acids: CASSFGDRGSTEAFF. The CDR3 DNA reads as TGTGCCAGCAGCTTTGGGGACAGGGGGAGCACTGAAGCTTTCTTT.

The chain recombines TRBV7-2 with TRBJ1-2, with D perhaps TRBD1 (5 bases). CDR3 size: 13 residues. The germline V gene has CDR1 SGHTA and CDR2 FQGNSA. Trimming took off 6 bases at V and 8 bases at J, with 16 bases between the two ends. The CDR3 DNA reads as TGTGCCAGCAGTCCTACGTGGGGCCGAGGCTACACCTTC. Residues: CASSPTWGRGYTF.

The count of this clone is one. V gene TRBV29-1 combines with J gene TRBJ1-1; no clear D. V was pared by 6 bases and J by 2 bases, with 19 bases between. The CDR3 has 15 amino acids. Per the germline V gene, CDR1 is SQVTM and CDR2 is ANQGSEA. CDR3 loop: CSVLNPRAANTEAFF. CDR3 in DNA: TGCAGCGTGCTCAACCCCCGGGCAGCTAACACTGAAGCTTTCTTT.

The chain joins TRBV7-9 to TRBJ2-7; TRBD1 agrees at 10 bases. The CDR3 is 14 amino acids. With V trimmed by 6 bases and J by 4 bases, 6 bases remained unmatched. In germline, CDR1 is SEHNR, CDR2 FQNEAQ (reference sequence). The CDR3 DNA sequence: TGTGCCAGCAGTAAACGGGGACAGGGGTACGAGCAGTACTTC. Amino acid sequence: CASSKRGQGYEQYF.

This chain connects TRBV4-1 to TRBJ2-1, with a tentative D call TRBD2 (6 bases). This CDR3 region has 15 residues. Trimming stripped 4 bases from V and 0 bases from J, with 10 bases between. The V gene's germline CDR1 is MGHRA and CDR2 YSYEKL. CDR3 residues: CASSPRGNSYNEQFF. The CDR3 DNA follows: TGCGCCAGCAGCCCCCGGGGGAACTCCTACAATGAGCAGTTCTTC.

The V call is TRBV25-1, the J call TRBJ1-3; the D gene is possibly TRBD1 (5 bases). The V gene's germline CDR1 is MGHDK and CDR2 SYGVNS. The V end was cut by 4 bases, the J end by 0 bases, with 13 bases between. The CDR3 covers 16 residues. The chain's CDR3 is CASSAGWLSSGNTIYF. The CDR3 DNA reads as TGTGCCAGCAGTGCAGGGTGGCTTAGCTCTGGAAACACCATATATTTT.